This entry lists 9 T cell receptor beta chains sequenced from one sample in a study of vaccination and CD4 T cells after COVID-19. These receptors have no identified antigens. At the Johns Hopkins FTIC core, DNA taken from cultured CD4+ T cells was sequenced by way of the Oncomine TCR Beta short-read assay. Using its own MiXCR run on the PCR reads, TCRdb lists one record per CDR3 protein. The table shows 15,000 to 25,000 distinct CDR3 sequences, with approximately 60% occurring only once. The treatment was: roughly nine-day PBMC culture with coronavirus spike peptide pools or control peptides (ViraFEST assay). Sequenced material: CD4+ T cells from blood, cultured in vitro. These receptors were collected from a human donor who had recovered from COVID-19.

The genes are TRBV20-1 and TRBJ2-7; weak D call: TRBD2 (6 bases). The CDR3 loop spans 14 amino acids. Trimming took 6 bases from V and 3 from J, leaving 18 bases between them. Germline CDR1 DFQATT, CDR2 SNEGSKA (reference sequence). This CDR3 is CSAFGGIGGYEQYF. The CDR3 DNA reads as TGCAGTGCCTTTGGAGGGATCGGGGGCTACGAGCAGTACTTC.

The chain carries TRBV6-2 or TRBV6-3 and TRBJ2-5; D remains ambiguous. The germline V gene has CDR1 MNHEY and CDR2 SVGEGT. The V end lost 8 bases, the J end lost 5 bases, and 18 bases lay between the germline ends. This CDR3 region has 14 residues. CDR3 region: CASHDDRVPETQYF. The DNA for the CDR3 is TGTGCCAGCCACGATGACCGGGTCCCGGAGACCCAGTACTTC.

This clonotype was counted a few times. The V gene is TRBV27, the J gene TRBJ1-1; the match to TRBD1 covers 8 bases. V lost 6 bases to trimming and J lost 3 bases; unmatched junction nucleotides: 6. Per the germline V gene, CDR1 is MNHEY and CDR2 is SMNVEV (reference sequence). The CDR3 totals 14 residues. The CDR3 loop is CASSGRQGYTEAFF. The CDR3 DNA follows: TGTGCCAGCAGCGGTAGACAGGGGTACACTGAAGCTTTCTTT.

A note on this clonotype: The junction does not match germline at one end; this may be a read error. V usage is TRBV28 and J usage is TRBJ2-7; D possibly corresponds to TRBD2 (6 bases). Per the germline V gene, CDR1 is MDHEN and CDR2 is SYDVKM. CDR3 length equals 13 residues. Here the CDR3 reads CASRNRRREKGHF. The CDR3 DNA reads as TGTGCCAGCAGAAACAGGAGGAGGGAGAAGGGGCACTTC.

The rearrangement joins TRBV27 to TRBJ1-2; D not resolved. This CDR3 contains 12 residues. The V gene's germline CDR1 is MNHEY and CDR2 SMNVEV (reference sequence). V was shortened by 5 bases and J by 4 bases, with 8 bases between the two germline ends. Here the CDR3 DNA reads TGTGCCAGCAGTAAGGACCTCTATGGCTACACCTTC. It encodes CASSKDLYGYTF.

To note about this clonotype: Sequence at one end of the junction differs from germline and may be a read error. The V and J genes are TRBV7-8 and TRBJ1-1, with 8 bases aligning to TRBD1. The CDR3 totals 15 residues. Looked up from germline, CDR1 is SGHVS and CDR2 is FQNEAQ. CDR3 nucleotide sequence: TGTGCCAGCAGCCTCACCAGGACAGGGAACCCTGAAGCTTTCTTT. Its protein product is CASSLTRTGNPEAFF.

The rearrangement joins TRBV20-1 to TRBJ1-1, with D hard to call. This CDR3 contains 14 residues. CDR1 is DFQATT, CDR2 SNEGSKA, per germline (reference sequence). V lost 1 base to trimming and J lost 4 bases, with 13 bases between them. The CDR3 reads CSARGRFRGTEAFF. For the CDR3, the DNA is TGCAGTGCTAGAGGAAGATTCCGGGGCACTGAAGCTTTCTTT.

J is TRBJ2-3 and V is TRBV20-1; 12 bases are shared with TRBD2. This CDR3 region has 17 residues. CDR1 is DFQATT and CDR2 is SNEGSKA in the germline V gene (reference sequence). V lost 0 bases to trimming and J lost 5 bases; unmatched junction nucleotides: 9. The chain's CDR3 is CSARDWALAGGEDTQYF. DNA of the CDR3: TGCAGTGCTAGAGATTGGGCGCTAGCGGGAGGGGAAGATACGCAGTATTTT.

The CDR3 protein is CASSIVAGAEAFF. The CDR3 DNA sequence: TGTGCCAGTAGTATAGTTGCGGGGGCGGAAGCTTTCTTT. The chain employs TRBV19 and TRBJ1-1, with a possible D match to TRBD1 (6 bases). The CDR3 totals 13 residues. V dropped 1 base and J dropped 8 bases, with 11 bases sitting between them. Looked up from germline, CDR1 is LNHDA and CDR2 is SQIVND (reference sequence).